The clone carrying this TCR beta chain appeared many times. The record originates from a study of T cells in Graves' hyperthyroidism and ophthalmopathy. Diagnostic assessment was based on clinical symptoms, serum thyroxine and TRAb, thyroid ultrasound and orbital computed tomography. V lost 4 bases to trimming and J lost 2 bases; unmatched junction nucleotides: 7. This CDR3 has 16 amino acids. Per the germline V gene, CDR1 is SEHNR and CDR2 is FQNEAQ (reference sequence). Amplified TCR beta CDR3 regions came from RNA transcripts. An initial round of RT-PCR targeting the TCR CDR3 relied on the HTBI primer set. MiXCR, applied by TCRdb to the multiplex PCR reads, yields one record per CDR3 protein. The data show over 120,000 distinct CDR3 sequences, approximately 20% seen once.

The chain joins TRBV7-9 to TRBJ1-1, with 10 bases that match TRBD1. Sample: blood. The sequence was obtained from a woman aged 45-65 years with Graves' hyperthyroidism that later progressed to Graves' ophthalmopathy. CDR3 DNA: TGTGCCAGCAGCTCATGGACAGGGGGTATCAACACTGAAGCTTTCTTT. This sequence encodes CASSSWTGGINTEAFF.